Detailed here is one T cell receptor beta chain. The study drew participants aged about 18 to 90 years from 20 to 30 US areas. Two negative PCRs, clearance, or symptom resolution characterized the recovered Cohort 3 donors. V lost 5 bases and J lost 4, with 15 bases in between. This CDR3 is 15 amino acids long. Germline V gene lookup returns CDR1 SGHTA and CDR2 FQGNSA. This entry is derived from a study of blood T cell repertoires in COVID-19. The table came from immunoSEQ multiplex PCR; TCRdb's copy has only in-frame clones and leaves some out. The table shows some 350,000 clones, with around 91% occurring only once.

J is TRBJ2-1 and V is TRBV7-2; TRBD2 is a possible D gene (6 bases). The material sequenced was PBMCs or T cells enriched from blood (not recorded which). This receptor was identified in a man younger than 35 who had recovered from COVID-19. The DNA for the CDR3 is TGTGCCAGCAGCCCTCCGGGACTGGATTACAATGAGCAGTTCTTC. Translated: CASSPPGLDYNEQFF.